One and the same sample provided the 31 T cell receptor beta chains below, sequenced in a study of identical twins. From the 5' RACE reads, TCRdb called clonotypes with MiXCR, one entry per CDR3 protein. The sample includes around 570,000 distinct CDR3 sequences, around 9.6% of them seen just once. These records were also assigned to another study, of yellow fever vaccine responses in identical twins.

Sequencing was carried out using PBMCs. These receptors were taken from a woman under 30 in good health.

The rearrangement joins TRBV20-1 to TRBJ1-6; D gene ambiguous. This CDR3 comprises 11 residues. Trimming took 0 bases from V and 13 from J, leaving 7 bases between them. Per the germline V gene, CDR1 is DFQATT and CDR2 is SNEGSKA (reference sequence). CDR3 in amino acids: CSAREIWPLHF. The CDR3 nucleotides read TGCAGTGCTAGAGAAATTTGGCCCCTCCACTTT.

The chain recombines TRBV7-2 with TRBJ2-1, with TRBD1 identical over 9 bases. With V trimmed by 5 bases and J by 7 bases, 9 bases remained unmatched. The CDR3 is made up of 15 amino acids. The germline V gene encodes CDR1 SGHTA and CDR2 FQGNSA. The CDR3 coding sequence is TGTGCCAGCAGCCGGTTACAGGGGGCAGAGAATGAGCAGTTCTTC. This codes for CASSRLQGAENEQFF.

This clonotype was seen at least ten times. This chain joins TRBV6-5 and TRBJ1-6; the D gene is possibly TRBD1 (6 bases). The CDR3 is 16 residues long. Trimming took off 0 bases at V and 7 bases at J, with 13 bases between the two ends. The germline CDR1 and CDR2 sequences are MNHEY and SVGAGI. CDR3 DNA: TGTGCCAGCAGTTACTCATCAGGGGCAGGAAATTCACCCCTCCACTTT. Its translation: CASSYSSGAGNSPLHF.

The gene calls are TRBV29-1 and TRBJ1-1; no reliable D call. The CDR3 sequence is 12 residues long. The germline V gene encodes CDR1 SQVTM and CDR2 ANQGSEA. Deletions cut 5 bases from V and 2 bases from J, with 9 bases between. In nucleotides, the CDR3 is TGCAGCGTTTTGACGGTTAACACTGAAGCTTTCTTT. Protein: CSVLTVNTEAFF.

The chain combines TRBV30 with TRBJ2-7; the D is unclear. With 2 bases removed from V and 4 bases from J, the gap between germline ends came to 12 bases. Germline V gene sequence: CDR1 GTSNPN, CDR2 SVGIG (reference sequence). This CDR3 comprises 13 residues. The CDR3 sequence is CAWSFLGPYEQYF. The CDR3 DNA follows: TGTGCCTGGAGTTTCCTAGGGCCGTACGAGCAGTACTTC.

This clonotype was recorded at least ten times. V and J are TRBV11-2 and TRBJ2-7; D may be TRBD2 (6 bases). This CDR3 has 13 residues. CDR1 is SGHAT and CDR2 is FQNNGV in the germline V gene. Trimming shortened V by 5 bases and J by 4 bases, and 12 bases separated the two germline ends. The chain's CDR3 is CASSGGLRYEQYF. The CDR3 DNA reads TGTGCCAGCAGCGGGGGACTGCGGTACGAGCAGTACTTC.

The chain carries TRBV20-1 and TRBJ2-7, with 7 bases identical to TRBD2. CDR3 length equals 13 residues. Germline values: CDR1 DFQATT, CDR2 SNEGSKA (reference sequence). V lost 7 bases and J lost 0; bases outside the gene matches: 6. The CDR3 sequence is CSGGRTSSYEQYF. Here the CDR3 DNA reads TGCAGTGGGGGCAGGACTAGCTCCTACGAGCAGTACTTC.

V is TRBV12-3 or TRBV12-4 and J is TRBJ2-7, with TRBD1 matching over 10 bases. Trimming took 6 bases from V and 6 from J; bases not matched to a gene: 14. This CDR3 is built from 16 residues. This CDR3 is CASSFNAGTGEVEQYF. The DNA of the CDR3 is TGTGCCAGCAGCTTCAACGCCGGGACAGGGGAAGTCGAGCAGTACTTC.

This clonotype showed up many times. This chain links TRBV10-3 with TRBJ2-1; TRBD2 matches 7 bases. The CDR3 loop spans 13 amino acids. V dropped 8 bases and J dropped 0; count of bases not matched to a gene: 1. Germline CDR1 reads ENHRY; CDR2 reads SYGVKD. The CDR3 coding sequence is TGTGCCATCGGGGACTACTCCTACAATGAGCAGTTCTTC. Encoded protein: CAIGDYSYNEQFF.

This clonotype was recorded many times. The chain has TRBV4-2 and TRBJ2-1, with 7 positions matching TRBD2. The CDR3 has 19 amino acids. Unmatched junction bases numbered 18, after V lost 5 bases and J lost 2 bases. Per the germline V gene, CDR1 is LGHNA and CDR2 is YNFKEQ. The chain's CDR3 is CASSGSPRAGETPYNEQFF. In DNA, the CDR3 is TGTGCCAGCAGCGGATCGCCCCGGGCGGGGGAGACCCCCTACAATGAGCAGTTCTTC.

This chain joins TRBV6-1 and TRBJ2-1, with 12 bases fitting TRBD2. Losses at the gene ends were 6 bases for V and 8 bases for J; bases not matched to a gene: 11. The CDR3 contains 16 residues. The germline CDR1 and CDR2 sequences are MNHNS and SASEGT. CDR3 DNA: TGTGCCAGCAGATTTTCTAGCGGGGGGGACGCCGATGAGCAGTTCTTC. Residues: CASRFSSGGDADEQFF.

The V call is TRBV12-3 or TRBV12-4, the J call TRBJ2-1; no firm D call. The CDR3 spans 14 residues. Trimming removed 3 bases from V and 5 bases from J, with 11 bases in between. The CDR3 spells CASSFLLENNEQFF. In nucleotides, the CDR3 is TGTGCCAGCAGTTTCTTGCTAGAGAACAATGAGCAGTTCTTC.

In its sample, this clonotype was seen a few times. The junction shows a germline mismatch at one end, possibly a read error. The rearrangement joins TRBV7-7 to TRBJ2-2, with 8 bases lining up with TRBD2. Germline CDR1 reads SSHAT; CDR2 reads FNYEAQ (reference sequence). The CDR3 runs 16 residues. The CDR3 nucleotides read TGTGCTAGCAGCGTACAAGCGGGGGCGAACACCGGGGAGCTGTTTTTT. It codes for CASSVQAGANTGELFF.

This clonotype has more than one count but fewer than ten. The chain couples TRBV15 to TRBJ2-7; TRBD2 might be the D (5 bases). The CDR3 is made up of 13 amino acids. Germline assignment: CDR1 LNHNV and CDR2 YYDKDF (reference sequence). V lost 0 bases, J lost 6 bases, and 9 bases lay in between. The CDR3 DNA is TGTGCCACCAGCAGAGATCGGGGTTTCGAGCAGTACTTC. It translates to CATSRDRGFEQYF.

This clonotype was recorded a few times. The V call is TRBV10-3, the J call TRBJ2-7, with 10 positions matching TRBD2. J gave up 3 bases and V 4 bases, and 9 bases lay outside the gene matches. The CDR3 sequence is 16 residues long. The germline V gene has CDR1 ENHRY and CDR2 SYGVKD. The CDR3 DNA follows: TGTGCCATCAGTGGGAGAAGCGGGGGGGTTAACTACGAGCAGTACTTC. Its protein is CAISGRSGGVNYEQYF.

CDR3 sequence (DNA): TGTGCCAGCAGCCCGAGACAGGGTTCGCACGAGCAGTACTTC. Translation: CASSPRQGSHEQYF. This chain joins TRBV12-3 or TRBV12-4 and TRBJ2-7; 7 nucleotides line up with TRBD1. The trim removed 6 bases at V and 5 bases at J, leaving 10 bases unmatched. This CDR3 has 14 amino acids.

This clonotype was observed a handful of times. The rearrangement uses TRBV5-1 and TRBJ2-1; 9 bases are a match to TRBD2. The length of the CDR3 is 16 residues. Germline CDR1 is SGHRS and CDR2 is YFSETQ. V shed 1 base, J shed 7 bases, and the junction held 9 bases outside the gene matches. CDR3 nucleotide sequence: TGCGCCAGCAGCTTGCTTCCAGCGGGGGGCGGAAATGAGCAGTTCTTC. Amino acid sequence: CASSLLPAGGGNEQFF.

This sequence joins TRBV20-1 and TRBJ2-3; 7 positions match TRBD2. Germline CDR1 and CDR2: DFQATT and SNEGSKA (reference sequence). The CDR3 length is 16 residues. V was pared by 8 bases and J by 0 bases, with 14 bases of the junction left unmatched. CDR3 sequence: CSFGGTKTSSTDTQYF. CDR3 nucleotide sequence: TGCAGTTTCGGGGGGACTAAAACTTCTAGCACAGATACGCAGTATTTT.

This clonotype was found many times. The chain couples TRBV7-3 to TRBJ2-3; possibly TRBD1 or TRBD2 for D (5 bases each). Trimming shortened V by 5 bases and J by 8 bases, and 23 bases separated the two germline ends. Germline V gene data show CDR1 as SGHTA and CDR2 as FQGTGA. The length of the CDR3 is 16 residues. CDR3 loop: CASSREGTRAMSTQYF. The CDR3 bases are TGTGCCAGCAGCAGAGAGGGGACCCGTGCTATGAGTACGCAGTATTTT.

This clonotype was counted a few times. The CDR3 coding sequence is TGTGCCAGCAGGGGGGTGGGGAATGAGCAGTTCTTC. Translation: CASRGVGNEQFF. This chain uses TRBV7-9 with TRBJ2-1; D tentatively reads TRBD1 or TRBD2 (5 bases each). Trimming took 6 bases from V and 7 from J, leaving 10 bases between them. The CDR3 has 12 residues. The germline V gene encodes CDR1 SEHNR and CDR2 FQNEAQ (reference sequence). The full variable domain, in which reference TRBV7-9 and TRBJ2-1 provide the parts outside the CDR3, is DTGVSQNPRHKITKRGQNVTFRCDPISEHNRLYWYRQTLGQGPEFLTYFQNEAQLEKSRLLSDRFSAERPKGSFSTLEIQRTEQGDSAMYLCASRGVGNEQFFGPGTRLTVL.

This clonotype has ten or more counts. The chain couples TRBV7-2 to TRBJ1-2, with 7 bases aligning to TRBD1. This CDR3 comprises 15 residues. Germline CDR1 SGHTA, CDR2 FQGNSA. V shed 2 bases, J shed 8 bases, and the junction held 11 bases outside the gene matches. CDR3 protein: CASSLRDSGGEGYTF. DNA of the CDR3: TGTGCCAGCAGCTTAAGGGACAGCGGGGGAGAAGGCTACACCTTC.

Many counts were recorded for this clonotype. The V call is TRBV6-1, the J call TRBJ2-1, with D possibly TRBD2 on 6 matching bases. V lost 7 bases and J lost 2, with 12 bases in between. Germline lookup yields CDR1 MNHNS and CDR2 SASEGT. The CDR3 runs 14 residues. The CDR3 sequence is CASKSGLAYNEQFF. The CDR3, as DNA: TGTGCCAGCAAAAGCGGGCTTGCCTACAATGAGCAGTTCTTC.

This clonotype was seen a handful of times. The genes are TRBV5-1 and TRBJ2-5, with 14 bases aligning to TRBD2. This CDR3 is 17 amino acids long. Germline V gene data show CDR1 as SGHRS and CDR2 as YFSETQ. Trimming at V came to 4 bases and at J to 5 bases, leaving 10 bases not matched to a gene. CDR3 in DNA: TGCGCCAGCAGCCTGGGGACTAGCGGGAGCGCCGGGGAGACCCAGTACTTC. Translated: CASSLGTSGSAGETQYF.

In its sample, this clonotype was seen many times. This chain connects TRBV13 to TRBJ2-2; D remains unclear. Trimming stripped 4 bases from V and 5 bases from J, with 14 bases between. This CDR3 spans 15 amino acids. CDR1 and CDR2 (germline): PRHDT, FYEKMQ (reference sequence). The CDR3 spells CASSSRNSATGELFF. DNA of the CDR3: TGTGCCAGCAGCTCTCGAAACAGCGCGACCGGGGAGCTGTTTTTT.

This clonotype came up a few times. V is TRBV29-1 and J is TRBJ2-7; a weak D match, TRBD1 (5 bases). The V and J ends lost 1 base and 4 bases respectively, with 8 bases between them. This CDR3 is built from 12 residues. Looked up from germline, CDR1 is SQVTM and CDR2 is ANQGSEA. The CDR3 loop reads CSVEAQGYEQYF. The CDR3 coding sequence is TGCAGCGTTGAAGCGCAGGGATACGAGCAGTACTTC.

This clonotype showed up just a few times. The J gene is TRBJ2-3, the V gene TRBV11-2; 14 nucleotides agree with TRBD2. CDR1 and CDR2 from the germline V gene are SGHAT and FQNNGV. Trimming took 5 bases from V and 4 from J; bases not matched to a gene: 5. The CDR3 totals 16 residues. CDR3 region: CASSQGLAGVSDTQYF. For the CDR3, the DNA is TGTGCCAGCAGCCAGGGACTAGCGGGAGTATCAGATACGCAGTATTTT.

This chain links TRBV28 with TRBJ1-1; no firm D call. CDR1 and CDR2 (germline): MDHEN, SYDVKM. CDR3 length equals 14 residues. Trimming removed 5 bases at V and 3 bases at J, with 13 bases between. CDR3 coding DNA: TGTGCCAGCAGTGCGCCGGGCCAATACACTGAAGCTTTCTTT. Translation gives CASSAPGQYTEAFF.

V gene TRBV5-1 combines with J gene TRBJ2-7; D unclear. The CDR3 totals 13 residues. Deletions cut 4 bases from V and 2 bases from J, with 10 bases between. From germline, CDR1 is SGHRS and CDR2 YFSETQ. CDR3 residues: CASSRDVPYEQYF. CDR3 nucleotide sequence: TGCGCCAGCAGCCGAGACGTCCCCTACGAGCAGTACTTC.

The V call is TRBV12-3 or TRBV12-4, the J call TRBJ2-3; D possibly uses TRBD1 or TRBD2 (6 bases each). V lost 6 bases and J lost 4, with 20 bases in between. The CDR3 spans 16 residues. Here the CDR3 DNA reads TGTGCCAGCAGCCTAAGGCCCGGGGGCTTTCCAGATACGCAGTATTTT. It codes for CASSLRPGGFPDTQYF.

This clonotype was counted between two and nine times. This chain links TRBV20-1 with TRBJ1-4, with D possibly being TRBD1 (5 bases). Germline V lookup: CDR1 DFQATT, CDR2 SNEGSKA (reference sequence). Trimming cost V 0 bases and J 8 bases, with 13 bases left between them. This CDR3 is 14 amino acids long. In DNA, the CDR3 is TGCAGTGCTAGAGAGCGGGGGAATCAAGAAAAACTGTTTTTT. Encoded protein: CSARERGNQEKLFF.

This clonotype was seen many times. This chain uses TRBV28 with TRBJ1-3; no firm D call. V was clipped by 2 bases and J by 4 bases, with 9 bases between them. The CDR3 totals 14 residues. Looked up from germline, CDR1 is MDHEN and CDR2 is SYDVKM. The CDR3 coding sequence is TGTGCCAGCAGTTTAAGGAGGCCCGGAAACACCATATATTTT. Translation gives CASSLRRPGNTIYF.